These 22 T cell receptor beta chains were sequenced from one sample in a study of low-dose radiotherapy and immunotherapy resistance in tumors. Time point here: before trial treatment. PCR amplification of the TCRs was performed with Phusion for 20 PCR cycles, and it relied on a constant-region primer together with a V-primer adapter. TCRdb reprocessed the reads with MiXCR, giving one entry per CDR3 protein. Found here are some 45,000 distinct CDR3 sequences, approximately 12% of them singletons; the top ten hold roughly 6.4%. Source: PBMCs, taken before treatment. These receptors all stem from a female donor with ovarian cancer.

This clonotype was detected many times. This chain joins TRBV10-3 and TRBJ2-2; 9 nucleotides match TRBD1. This CDR3 has 17 amino acids. Germline trimming cut 5 bases from V and 5 bases from J; bases unmatched to any gene: 12. Germline CDR1 is ENHRY and CDR2 is SYGVKD. CDR3 sequence: CAISTPTGGQRTGELFF. Written as DNA, the CDR3 is TGTGCCATCAGTACCCCGACAGGGGGGCAGCGGACCGGGGAGCTGTTTTTT.

The CDR3, as DNA: TGTGCCAGCAGCCAAGATTGGAGGAGCGGGGGGGCCTCAGATACGCAGTATTTT. As protein: CASSQDWRSGGASDTQYF. V gene TRBV4-2 combines with J gene TRBJ2-3; 10 nucleotides align to TRBD2. J was trimmed by 4 bases and V by 0 bases; bases with no gene match: 10. Germline loops: CDR1 LGHNA, CDR2 YNFKEQ. The CDR3 sequence is 18 residues long.

This clonotype occurred many times. The genes are TRBV6-2 or TRBV6-3 and TRBJ2-7, with D perhaps TRBD1 (5 bases). CDR3 length: 14 residues. V was clipped by 7 bases and J by 3 bases, with 16 bases between them. The germline V gene has CDR1 MNHEY and CDR2 SVGEGT. The CDR3 protein is CASKFLRGIYEQYF. CDR3 DNA: TGTGCCAGCAAGTTCCTAAGGGGAATCTACGAGCAGTACTTC.

This clonotype was counted ten times or more. The genes are TRBV29-1 and TRBJ2-1, with 9 bases fitting TRBD1. V lost 7 bases, J lost 7 bases, and 11 bases stayed unmatched. The CDR3 sequence is 14 residues long. Germline V lookup: CDR1 SQVTM, CDR2 ANQGSEA. The CDR3 DNA follows: TGCAGCGCGAACCCGGGACAGGGTAAAAATGAGCAGTTCTTC. It specifies CSANPGQGKNEQFF.

The sample holds many counts of this clonotype. CDR3 sequence (DNA): TGCGCCAGCAGCTCCGGTGGGGGGATCTACAATGAGCAGTTCTTC. This sequence encodes CASSSGGGIYNEQFF. V is TRBV5-1 and J is TRBJ2-1; D perhaps matches TRBD2 (6 bases). This CDR3 is 15 amino acids long. The V end was cut by 3 bases, the J end by 3 bases, with 13 bases between. CDR1 is SGHRS and CDR2 is YFSETQ in the germline V gene.

This chain uses TRBV6-1 with TRBJ1-6, with 9 bases matching TRBD1. Germline CDR1 and CDR2: MNHNS and SASEGT. The CDR3 extends over 15 amino acids. With 5 bases clipped from V and 10 bases from J, the junction kept 9 bases outside the gene matches. CDR3 nucleotides: TGTGCCAGCAGTTATCGGGACAGGGTGAAATCACCCCTCCACTTT. It encodes CASSYRDRVKSPLHF.

This clonotype was counted many times. The chain has TRBV20-1 and TRBJ1-2; D is unclear. Germline CDR1 is DFQATT and CDR2 is SNEGSKA (reference sequence). Trimming removed 2 bases at V and 8 bases at J, with 12 bases between. This CDR3 is 12 amino acids long. The CDR3 nucleotides read TGCAGTGCTAGAAGTCCAAAAGGGGGCTACACCTTC. It yields the protein CSARSPKGGYTF.

This clonotype has only a few counts. As DNA, the CDR3 is TGCAGTGCTAGTAATCAGGGGGGTGACTACGAGCAGTACTTC. It codes for CSASNQGGDYEQYF. The chain couples TRBV20-1 to TRBJ2-7; maybe TRBD1 (7 bases). This CDR3 has 14 residues. V was cut by 3 bases and J by 3 bases, with 15 bases left in between. CDR1 is DFQATT and CDR2 is SNEGSKA in the germline V gene (reference sequence).

This clonotype was counted ten times or more. CDR3 protein: CASTLGGPNYGYTF. The DNA of the CDR3 is TGTGCCAGCACCTTAGGGGGTCCTAACTATGGCTACACCTTC. The V call is TRBV12-3 or TRBV12-4, the J call TRBJ1-2; tentative D call: TRBD1 (6 bases). This CDR3 is built from 14 residues. V shed 7 bases and J shed 0 bases, with 12 bases lying between them.

This clonotype was seen repeatedly, ten times or more. V usage is TRBV25-1 and J usage is TRBJ2-2, with D unclear. Germline lookup yields CDR1 MGHDK and CDR2 SYGVNS. The CDR3 extends over 14 amino acids. V lost 5 bases and J 0 bases, leaving 7 bases between the germline ends. CDR3 sequence reads: CASSSHTNTGELFF. In DNA form, the CDR3 reads TGTGCCAGCAGTTCGCACACGAACACCGGGGAGCTGTTTTTT.

This chain connects TRBV5-1 to TRBJ1-1; possible D gene TRBD1, 6 bases. Trimming shortened V by 2 bases and J by 3 bases, and 11 bases separated the two germline ends. Germline V gene lookup returns CDR1 SGHRS and CDR2 YFSETQ. The CDR3 length is 14 residues. DNA of the CDR3: TGCGCCAGCAGCTTCGGGGGCAGGGACACTGAAGCTTTCTTT. It is translated as CASSFGGRDTEAFF.

This clonotype came up many times. The gene calls are TRBV7-9 and TRBJ2-1; 9 bases match TRBD1. Germline-derived CDR1 and CDR2 are SEHNR and FQNEAQ (reference sequence). The CDR3 runs to 18 residues. The ends lost 1 base at V and 5 bases at J; junction bases unmatched: 12. The CDR3 loop reads CASSLGAGQGTPDNEQFF. DNA of the CDR3: TGTGCCAGCAGCTTAGGGGCCGGACAGGGGACGCCAGACAATGAGCAGTTCTTC.

The sample holds many counts of this clonotype. The gene calls are TRBV27 and TRBJ1-5; D is uncertain. The germline CDR1 and CDR2 sequences are MNHEY and SMNVEV (reference sequence). V lost 4 bases and J lost 7, with 11 bases in between. The CDR3 contains 13 residues. The CDR3 is CASSYEVGQPQHF. The CDR3 DNA reads as TGTGCCAGCAGTTATGAGGTAGGGCAGCCCCAGCATTTT.

This clonotype has just a few counts. The chain employs TRBV10-3 and TRBJ2-1; 10 bases align to TRBD2. There are 16 residues in the CDR3. Germline V gene data show CDR1 as ENHRY and CDR2 as SYGVKD. Unmatched junction bases numbered 10, after V lost 5 bases and J lost 6 bases. The CDR3 loop reads CAISITSGGAGNEQFF. CDR3 nucleotides: TGTGCCATCAGTATAACAAGCGGGGGGGCTGGCAATGAGCAGTTCTTC.

This clonotype came up many times. The rearrangement links TRBV9 to TRBJ2-3; the match to TRBD2 covers 11 bases. With 2 bases clipped from V and 2 bases from J, the junction kept 4 bases outside the gene matches. Germline V gene sequence: CDR1 SGDLS, CDR2 YYNGEE. CDR3 length: 16 amino acids. The CDR3 spells CASSVGTSGYTDTQYF. CDR3 sequence (DNA): TGTGCCAGCAGCGTGGGGACTAGCGGCTACACAGATACGCAGTATTTT.

This clonotype has a count of ten or more. The rearrangement uses TRBV30 and TRBJ2-1; D is possibly TRBD2 (7 bases). Trimming left V 1 base short and J 11 bases short, with 18 bases between. Germline CDR1 GTSNPN, CDR2 SVGIG (reference sequence). This CDR3 region has 14 residues. CDR3 bases: TGTGCCTGGAGTGCCCCGGGGGGACAACTAAAGCAGTTCTTC. It specifies CAWSAPGGQLKQFF.

Many counts were recorded for this clonotype. The chain has TRBV7-9 and TRBJ1-6; maybe TRBD1 (6 bases). Trimming took off 7 bases at V and 9 bases at J, with 13 bases between the two ends. This CDR3 spans 13 amino acids. The V gene's germline CDR1 is SEHNR and CDR2 FQNEAQ (reference sequence). CDR3 nucleotides: TGTGCCAGCAACCTAAGGGGGGCTTCACCCCTCCACTTT. Its translation is CASNLRGASPLHF.

The table lists this clonotype with many counts. The rearrangement uses TRBV9 and TRBJ2-3; 10 bases line up with TRBD2. The CDR3 length is 16 residues. Losses at the gene ends were 4 bases for V and 1 base for J; bases not matched to a gene: 6. Per the germline V gene, CDR1 is SGDLS and CDR2 is YYNGEE. CDR3 sequence (DNA): TGTGCCAGCAGCCTCACTAGCGGGGCCCGCACAGATACGCAGTATTTT. This sequence encodes CASSLTSGARTDTQYF.

This clonotype occurred many times. The chain joins TRBV5-1 to TRBJ1-6; the D gene is possibly TRBD1 (6 bases). Looked up from germline, CDR1 is SGHRS and CDR2 is YFSETQ. V gave up 4 bases and J gave up 9 bases, with 17 bases separating them. This CDR3 spans 15 amino acids. The DNA of the CDR3 is TGCGCCAGCAGCACCGGCTCAGGGGTTGGTTCACCCCTCCACTTT. Translation: CASSTGSGVGSPLHF.

This clonotype was seen repeatedly, ten times or more. V usage is TRBV20-1 and J usage is TRBJ2-1; D gene ambiguous. Germline V CDR1 and CDR2: DFQATT, SNEGSKA (reference sequence). The CDR3 has 14 amino acids. Trimming removed 6 bases from V and 0 bases from J, with 12 bases in between. CDR3 DNA: TGCAGTGCGCCGGTCAGAAGCTCCTACAATGAGCAGTTCTTC. It is translated as CSAPVRSSYNEQFF.

The chain carries TRBV2 and TRBJ2-7; 7 bases match TRBD2. V lost 7 bases, J lost 2 bases, and 11 bases stayed unmatched. CDR1 and CDR2 from the germline V gene are SNHLY and FYNNEI. CDR3 length: 15 residues. The CDR3 nucleotides read TGTGCCAGCAACCCCGGGGTCCGGGAGGCCTACGAGCAGTACTTC. Translation gives CASNPGVREAYEQYF.

Many counts were recorded for this clonotype. This chain links TRBV7-8 with TRBJ1-2, with D possibly being TRBD1 (6 bases). V gave up 1 base and J gave up 1 base, with 25 bases separating them. Germline CDR1 is SGHVS and CDR2 is FQNEAQ. The CDR3 spans 20 residues. The CDR3 nucleotides are TGTGCCAGCAGCTTAGGGGCCCGAGGAGGGACACTAATCCTTAACTATGGCTACACCTTC. It encodes CASSLGARGGTLILNYGYTF. Variable domain in full (rest from reference TRBV7-8 and TRBJ1-2): GAGVSQSPRYKVAKRGQDVALRCDPISGHVSLFWYQQALGQGPEFLTYFQNEAQLDKSGLPSDRFFAERPEGSVSTLKIQRTQQEDSAVYLCASSLGARGGTLILNYGYTFGSGTRLTVV.